A selection of T cell receptor beta chains follows, all from one sample in a study of blood T cell repertoires in COVID-19. Data came from immunoSEQ multiplex PCR; TCRdb stores just in-frame clones and leaves some out. Of about 300,000 clones listed, 86% are singletons. Sequencing was done on a sample of peripheral blood. The receptors shown here come from a woman aged 50 to 60 with acute or convalescent COVID-19. Each CDR3 is given with its conserved first and last residue. The order of the fields is V gene, clone size, CDR3 protein. Where a row states a size, it is once, few, many or the class of an expanded clone; other rows omit it.

v_call: TRBV7-6
clone_size: once
cdr3_aa: CASSATGGSSGNTIYF

v_call: TRBV5-4
clone_size: -
cdr3_aa: CASSLGQGSGEQYF

v_call: TRBV2
clone_size: -
cdr3_aa: CASSGGLQETQYF

v_call: TRBV6-6
clone_size: -
cdr3_aa: CATRTGANEKLFF

v_call: TRBV2
clone_size: -
cdr3_aa: CASSGLYSYEQYF

v_call: TRBV28
clone_size: -
cdr3_aa: CASSFPRAPERGQYF

v_call: TRBV5-6
clone_size: -
cdr3_aa: CASSGGTVHTDTQYF

v_call: TRBV9
clone_size: -
cdr3_aa: CASQGAGETQYF

v_call: TRBV6-2/TRBV6-3
clone_size: -
cdr3_aa: CASSYVQGGNQPQHF

v_call: TRBV10-3
clone_size: -
cdr3_aa: CAISESFLQETQYF

v_call: TRBV14
clone_size: -
cdr3_aa: CASSLGQGTEAFF

v_call: TRBV6-5
clone_size: -
cdr3_aa: CASGLGTGPREQYF

v_call: TRBV18
clone_size: -
cdr3_aa: CASSPGSPGTNEKLFF

v_call: TRBV4-2
clone_size: -
cdr3_aa: CASSSSPGLAGRRTDTQYF

v_call: TRBV19
clone_size: -
cdr3_aa: CASSRDRPNEKLFF

v_call: TRBV10-3
clone_size: -
cdr3_aa: CATAGGLSQPQHF

v_call: TRBV4-3
clone_size: -
cdr3_aa: CASSFQTGPYEQYF

v_call: TRBV6-5
clone_size: once
cdr3_aa: CASSYLASGGEQYF

v_call: TRBV15
clone_size: -
cdr3_aa: CATSTTGRSYEQYF

v_call: TRBV21-1
clone_size: -
cdr3_aa: CASSKMDRGLGYTF

v_call: TRBV12-3/TRBV12-4
clone_size: -
cdr3_aa: CASSPLEEGPQHF

v_call: TRBV19
clone_size: -
cdr3_aa: CASSASGFNTQYF

v_call: TRBV7-2
clone_size: few
cdr3_aa: CASSLIGASNQPQHF

v_call: TRBV12-3/TRBV12-4
clone_size: -
cdr3_aa: CASRKTGDTEQYF

v_call: TRBV28
clone_size: -
cdr3_aa: CASRGPLPGSSYEQYF